This T cell receptor beta chain came from a study of control samples from healthy donors and cancer patients. There are 15 residues in the CDR3. V shed 5 bases, J shed 4 bases, and the junction held 4 bases outside the gene matches. Germline CDR1 is SGDLS and CDR2 is YYNGEE. This clone was seen once. Data came from immunoSEQ multiplex PCR; TCRdb stores just in-frame clones and leaves some out. The sample includes about 180,000 clones, 90% of them seen just once. Sequenced input: blood. The clonotype originates from a woman aged 50 to 60 in good health. The rearrangement uses TRBV9 and TRBJ2-1; 12 nucleotides agree with TRBD2. CDR3 protein: CASSMGLAGYNEQFF. CDR3 DNA: TGTGCCAGCAGTATGGGACTAGCGGGTTACAATGAGCAGTTCTTC.